The entry below describes one TCR beta chain. Its antigen specificity is not known. No base quality values were provided; no much bigger clone lies one nucleotide off. This sample was included in a study of blood T cell repertoires in COVID-19 (dated by TCRdb to about 2020). About the investigation overall: Collaborator samples came from the United States, Italy and Spain and covered acute and convalescent phases of COVID-19. Where available, HLA class I and class II types were obtained from metadata supplied by the sample provider rather than from assay-based typing. Sample metadata almost always included a de-identified subject ID, COVID-19 status, age in years and sex. The repertoires were released in a freely available public database intended as a resource for research on the immune response to SARS-CoV-2. Samples were obtained from the ongoing ImmuneRACE study (first 160 participants) and from over 1,000 subjects provided by 6 global collaborators. Subjects who had been exposed to COVID-19, were actively infected with it, or had recovered from it provided the deeply sampled blood TCRbeta repertoires that made up the dataset. The material from the prospective study consisted of cDNA or gDNA derived from T cells, B-cell-depleted T cells, or PBMCs.

Overall results and qualifications from the work: How much clinical and demographic metadata was included differed by source and by participant, and the metadata was provided uncurated.

V sheds 7 bases and J sheds 5 bases, leaving 12 bases between their ends. The CDR3 has 13 amino acids, counting the end cysteine and phenylalanine. Kept here is only the CDR3 DNA, which spans 39 bases and is read in frame from base 1. Taken from the germline V gene (reference sequence), the CDR1 and CDR2 loops are LNHDA and SQIVND. The immunoSEQ Assay, a bias-controlled multiplex PCR, was used to amplify TCRbeta CDR3 regions from genomic DNA. As for how the authors treated the data: Within the assay, amplification of reference gene primers was used to estimate how many nucleated cells each sample contained. To quantify the absolute abundance of each unique TCRbeta CDR3 rearrangement, sequence reads were collapsed and filtered. Productive Simpson clonality was computed per sample as the square root of Simpson's diversity index over productive rearrangements. The table comes from immuneACCESS by way of TCRdb, which keeps in-frame sequences with V and J called. Part of the clones is missing from these tables; in studies checked, under half for an unresolved V gene and the rest for unknown reasons. V and J calls and clone size are those listed in that table; D and trimming were worked out from the DNA. The sample table shows roughly 300,000 clones, and around 84% are seen once. The ten biggest clones cover about 2.5% of the sample.

Participants in the prospective study were enrolled through a virtual design, were aged roughly 18 to 100 years, and lived in 24 United States geographic areas. In the prospective study, participants were assigned to cohorts based on the clinical history participants reported in a screening survey and a study questionnaire. Recovered participants in ImmuneRACE Cohort 3 were defined as having two consecutive negative NP/OP PCR tests, clearance from a healthcare professional, or resolution of symptoms. In the prospective study, whole blood, serum and a nasopharyngeal or oropharyngeal swab were collected from each participant by mobile phlebotomists. Prospective study participants could optionally give additional blood draws and questionnaires over a roughly 2-month period. Before DNA extraction, prospective study blood samples were shipped either frozen or at room temperature.

The sequenced sample was PBMCs or T cells enriched from blood (not recorded which). Recombination connected TRBV19 to TRBJ1-5; TRBD1 could be the D gene, as 5 bases match. This receptor was obtained from a woman aged 45-59 years who had recovered from COVID-19. The base sequence is TGTGCCAGTACCACCTCGGGGGATCAGCCCCAGCATTTT. Its protein reads: CASTTSGDQPQHF.